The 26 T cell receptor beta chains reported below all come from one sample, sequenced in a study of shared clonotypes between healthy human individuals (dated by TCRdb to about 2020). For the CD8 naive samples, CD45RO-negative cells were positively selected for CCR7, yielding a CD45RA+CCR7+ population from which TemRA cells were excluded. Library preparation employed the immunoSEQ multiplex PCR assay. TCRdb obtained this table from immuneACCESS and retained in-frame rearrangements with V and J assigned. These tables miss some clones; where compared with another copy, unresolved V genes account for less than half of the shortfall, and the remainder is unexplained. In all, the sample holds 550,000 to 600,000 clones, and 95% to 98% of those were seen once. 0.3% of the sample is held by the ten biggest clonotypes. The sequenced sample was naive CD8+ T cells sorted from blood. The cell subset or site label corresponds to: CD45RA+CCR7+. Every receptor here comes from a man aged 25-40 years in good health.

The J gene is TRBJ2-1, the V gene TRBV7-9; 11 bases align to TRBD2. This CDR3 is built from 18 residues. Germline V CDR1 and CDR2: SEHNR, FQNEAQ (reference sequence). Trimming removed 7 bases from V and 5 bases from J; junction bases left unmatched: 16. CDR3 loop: CASTPSVAGGPVDNEQFF. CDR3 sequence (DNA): TGTGCCAGCACTCCCAGCGTAGCGGGAGGGCCGGTCGACAATGAGCAGTTCTTC.

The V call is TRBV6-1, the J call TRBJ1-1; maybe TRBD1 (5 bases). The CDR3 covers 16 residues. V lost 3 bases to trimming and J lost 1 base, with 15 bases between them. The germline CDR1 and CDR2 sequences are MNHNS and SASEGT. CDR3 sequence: CASSEWGAGTNTEAFF. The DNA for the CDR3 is TGTGCCAGCAGTGAGTGGGGAGCGGGGACGAACACTGAAGCTTTCTTT.

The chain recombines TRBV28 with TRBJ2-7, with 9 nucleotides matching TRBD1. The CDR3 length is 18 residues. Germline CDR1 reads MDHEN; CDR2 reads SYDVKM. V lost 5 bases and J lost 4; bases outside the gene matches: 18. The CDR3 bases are TGTGCCAGCAGTAAGATTAAGATCCGGGACAGGGTAGGGTACGAGCAGTACTTC. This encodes CASSKIKIRDRVGYEQYF.

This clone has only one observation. CDR3 DNA sequence: TGTGCCAGCAGCGGGAGCTCCTACGAGCAGTACTTC. Protein sequence: CASSGSSYEQYF. The chain has TRBV5-4 and TRBJ2-7, with D perhaps matching TRBD2 (5 bases). Germline assignment: CDR1 SGHNT and CDR2 YYREEE (reference sequence). The CDR3 contains 12 residues. Trimming cost V 4 bases and J 0 bases, with 5 bases left between them.

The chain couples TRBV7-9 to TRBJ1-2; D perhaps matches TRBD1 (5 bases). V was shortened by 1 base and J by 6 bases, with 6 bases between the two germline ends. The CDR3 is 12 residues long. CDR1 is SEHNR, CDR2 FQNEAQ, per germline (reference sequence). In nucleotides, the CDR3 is TGTGCCAGCAGCTTAGTAGGGGATGGCTACACCTTC. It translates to CASSLVGDGYTF.

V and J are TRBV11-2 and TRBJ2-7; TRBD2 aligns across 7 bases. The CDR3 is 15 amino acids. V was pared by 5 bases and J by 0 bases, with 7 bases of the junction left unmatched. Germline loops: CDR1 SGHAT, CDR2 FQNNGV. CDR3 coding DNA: TGTGCCAGCAGCATCGGGGGGTTTTACTCCTACGAGCAGTACTTC. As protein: CASSIGGFYSYEQYF. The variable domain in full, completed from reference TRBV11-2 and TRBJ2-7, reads EAGVAQSPRYKIIEKRQSVAFWCNPISGHATLYWYQQILGQGPKLLIQFQNNGVVDDSQLPKDRFSAERLKGVDSTLKIQPAKLEDSAVYLCASSIGGFYSYEQYFGPGTRLTVT.

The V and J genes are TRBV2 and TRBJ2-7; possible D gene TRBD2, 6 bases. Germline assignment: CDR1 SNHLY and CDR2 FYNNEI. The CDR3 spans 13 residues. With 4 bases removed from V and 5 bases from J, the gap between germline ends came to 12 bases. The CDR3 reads CASSVGGWDEQYF. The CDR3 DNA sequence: TGTGCCAGCAGTGTCGGGGGTTGGGACGAGCAGTACTTC.

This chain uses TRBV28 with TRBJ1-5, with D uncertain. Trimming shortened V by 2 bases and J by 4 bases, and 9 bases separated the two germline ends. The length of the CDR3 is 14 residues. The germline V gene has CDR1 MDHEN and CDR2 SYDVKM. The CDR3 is CASSLDLGNQPQHF. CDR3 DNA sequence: TGTGCCAGCAGTTTAGACCTGGGTAATCAGCCCCAGCATTTT.

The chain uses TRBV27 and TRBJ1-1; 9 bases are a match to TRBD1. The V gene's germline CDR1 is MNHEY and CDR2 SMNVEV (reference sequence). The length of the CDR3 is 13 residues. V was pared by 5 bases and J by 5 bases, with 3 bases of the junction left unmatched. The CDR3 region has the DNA TGTGCCAGCAGTCACAGGGGGCGGACTGAAGCTTTCTTT. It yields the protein CASSHRGRTEAFF.

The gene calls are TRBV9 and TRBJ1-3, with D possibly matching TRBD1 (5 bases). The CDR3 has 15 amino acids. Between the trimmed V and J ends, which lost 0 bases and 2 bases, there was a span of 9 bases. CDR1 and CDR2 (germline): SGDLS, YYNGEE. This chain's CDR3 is CASSVGSGPGNTIYF. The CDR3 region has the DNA TGTGCCAGCAGCGTAGGGTCAGGGCCTGGAAACACCATATATTTT.

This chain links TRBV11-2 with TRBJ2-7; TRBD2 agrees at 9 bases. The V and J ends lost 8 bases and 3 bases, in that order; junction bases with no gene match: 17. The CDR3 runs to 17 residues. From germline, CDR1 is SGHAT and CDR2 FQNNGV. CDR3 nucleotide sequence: TGTGCCAGCGTAACGGCAGTGGGGCTAGCGGGAATCTACGAGCAGTACTTC. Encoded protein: CASVTAVGLAGIYEQYF.

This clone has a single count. CDR3 nucleotides: TGTGCCAGCAGCTTTGCCGACAGCCCCTACGAGCAGTACTTC. Protein sequence: CASSFADSPYEQYF. The V gene is TRBV7-2, the J gene TRBJ2-7, with TRBD1 as a possible D gene (5 bases). Germline loops: CDR1 SGHTA, CDR2 FQGNSA. The CDR3 length is 14 residues. Trimming shortened V by 3 bases and J by 2 bases, and 11 bases separated the two germline ends.

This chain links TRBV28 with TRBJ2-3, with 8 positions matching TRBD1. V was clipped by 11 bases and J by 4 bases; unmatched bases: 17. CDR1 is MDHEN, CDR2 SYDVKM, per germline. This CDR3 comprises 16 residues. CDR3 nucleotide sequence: TGTGCCTGTTCCGGACCAAACAGGGGGTTCGCAGATACGCAGTATTTT. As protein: CACSGPNRGFADTQYF.

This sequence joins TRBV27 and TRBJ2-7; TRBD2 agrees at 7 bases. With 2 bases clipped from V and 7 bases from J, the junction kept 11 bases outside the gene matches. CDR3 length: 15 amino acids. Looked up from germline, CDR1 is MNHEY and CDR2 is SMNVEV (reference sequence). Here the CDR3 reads CASSLTAGRDKEQYF. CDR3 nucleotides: TGTGCCAGCAGTTTAACGGCAGGGAGGGATAAAGAGCAGTACTTC.

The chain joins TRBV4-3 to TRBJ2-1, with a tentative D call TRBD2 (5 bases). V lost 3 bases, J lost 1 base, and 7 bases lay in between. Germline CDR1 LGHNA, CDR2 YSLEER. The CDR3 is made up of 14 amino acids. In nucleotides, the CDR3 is TGCGCCAGCAGCCAGAGGGCGTCCTACAATGAGCAGTTCTTC. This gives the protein CASSQRASYNEQFF.

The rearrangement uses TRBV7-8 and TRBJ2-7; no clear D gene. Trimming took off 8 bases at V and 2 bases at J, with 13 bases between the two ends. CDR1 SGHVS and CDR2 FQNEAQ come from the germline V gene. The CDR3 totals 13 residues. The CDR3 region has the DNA TGTGCCAGCCAAGAAGGTCTAACCTACGAGCAGTACTTC. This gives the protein CASQEGLTYEQYF.

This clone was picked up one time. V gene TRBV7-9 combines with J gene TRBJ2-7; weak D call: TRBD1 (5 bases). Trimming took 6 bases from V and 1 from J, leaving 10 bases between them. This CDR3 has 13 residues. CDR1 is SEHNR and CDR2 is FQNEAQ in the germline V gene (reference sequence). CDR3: CASRESGSYEQYF. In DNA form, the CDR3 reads TGTGCCAGCAGGGAATCAGGGTCCTACGAGCAGTACTTC.

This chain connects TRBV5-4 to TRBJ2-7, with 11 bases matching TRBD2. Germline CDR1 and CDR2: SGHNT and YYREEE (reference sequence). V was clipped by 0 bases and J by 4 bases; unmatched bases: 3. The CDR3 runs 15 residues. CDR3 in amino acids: CASSLVTSGSYEQYF. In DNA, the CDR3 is TGTGCCAGCAGCTTGGTCACTAGCGGGAGTTACGAGCAGTACTTC.

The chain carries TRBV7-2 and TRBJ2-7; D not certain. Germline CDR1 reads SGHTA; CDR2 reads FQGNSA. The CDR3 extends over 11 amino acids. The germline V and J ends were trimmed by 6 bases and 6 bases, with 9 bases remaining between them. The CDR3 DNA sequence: TGTGCCAGCAGTACGGCTAGCGAGCAGTACTTC. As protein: CASSTASEQYF.

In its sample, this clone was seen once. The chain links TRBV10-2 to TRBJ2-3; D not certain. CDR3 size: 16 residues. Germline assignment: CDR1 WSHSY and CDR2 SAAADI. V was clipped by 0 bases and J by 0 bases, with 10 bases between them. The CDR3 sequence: CASSESQAVSTDTQYF. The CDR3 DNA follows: TGCGCCAGCAGTGAGTCTCAGGCAGTTAGCACAGATACGCAGTATTTT.

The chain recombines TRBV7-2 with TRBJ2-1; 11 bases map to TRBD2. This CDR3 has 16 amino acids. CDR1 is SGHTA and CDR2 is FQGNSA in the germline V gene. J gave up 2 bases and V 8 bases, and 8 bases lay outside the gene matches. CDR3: CASAILAGGTYNEQFF. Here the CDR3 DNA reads TGTGCCAGCGCTATTTTAGCGGGAGGGACCTACAATGAGCAGTTCTTC.

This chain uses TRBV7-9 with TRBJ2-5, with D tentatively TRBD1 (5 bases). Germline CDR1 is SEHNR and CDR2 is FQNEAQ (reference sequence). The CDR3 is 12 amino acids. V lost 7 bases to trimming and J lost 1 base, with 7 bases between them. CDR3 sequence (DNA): TGTGCCAGCACACAGGTCCAAGAGACCCAGTACTTC. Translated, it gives CASTQVQETQYF.

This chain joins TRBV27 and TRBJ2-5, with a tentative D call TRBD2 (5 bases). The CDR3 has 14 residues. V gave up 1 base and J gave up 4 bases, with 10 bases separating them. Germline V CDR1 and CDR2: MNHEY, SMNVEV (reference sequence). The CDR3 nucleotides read TGTGCCAGCAGTTTATTTGCAGGAGGAGAGACCCAGTACTTC. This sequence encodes CASSLFAGGETQYF.

The CDR3 loop reads CASSFGQANTEAFF. CDR3 DNA: TGCGCCAGCAGCTTCGGACAGGCGAACACTGAAGCTTTCTTT. This chain links TRBV5-1 with TRBJ1-1, with TRBD1 matching over 7 bases. V lost 2 bases to trimming and J lost 1 base; unmatched junction nucleotides: 2. The CDR3 covers 14 residues. CDR1 is SGHRS, CDR2 YFSETQ, per germline.

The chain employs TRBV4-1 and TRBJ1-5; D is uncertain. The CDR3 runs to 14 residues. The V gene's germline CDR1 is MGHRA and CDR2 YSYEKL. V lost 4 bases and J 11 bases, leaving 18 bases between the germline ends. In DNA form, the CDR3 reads TGCGCCAGCAGCCCTCATGAGCGCACAGAGGCCCAGCATTTT. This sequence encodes CASSPHERTEAQHF.

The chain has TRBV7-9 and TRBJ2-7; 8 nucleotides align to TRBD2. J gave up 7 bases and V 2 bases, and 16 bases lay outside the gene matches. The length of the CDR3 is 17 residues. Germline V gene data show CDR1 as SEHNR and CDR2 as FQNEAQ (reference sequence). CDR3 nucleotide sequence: TGTGCCAGCAGCTTACGCCGGCTCCAGCGGGAGTCGGGTGAGCAGTACTTC. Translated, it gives CASSLRRLQRESGEQYF.